This entry is about one TCR beta chain. The sample belongs to a study of blood T cell repertoires in COVID-19. Repertoires were generated with immunoSEQ multiplex PCR, while TCRdb's copy carries only in-frame clones and drops some. This table holds about 21,000 clones, roughly nine tenths found once. The CDR3 runs 14 residues. With 1 base removed from V and 8 bases from J, the gap between germline ends came to 11 bases. Per germline, CDR1 SGHTA and CDR2 FQGNSA. This clonotype was obtained from a human donor with active COVID-19. The donor label of this sample is uncertain. Sequencing used peripheral blood. The genes are TRBV7-2 and TRBJ1-4; D not certain. The CDR3 DNA follows: TGTGCCAGCAGCTTAGACCCGTCGGTAGAAAAACTGTTTTTT. Its protein product is CASSLDPSVEKLFF.